Given below is one T cell receptor (beta chain) in context. Antigen: not known. A single record per CDR3 protein comes from TCRdb applying MiXCR to the 5' RACE reads. Here the sample spans about 920,000 distinct CDR3 sequences, roughly an eighth being singletons. Trimming took 6 bases from V and 2 from J; bases not matched to a gene: 6. Germline CDR1 ENHRY, CDR2 SYGVKD. The CDR3 has 14 residues. The source of the sample is a study of identical twins. Study-level points and caveats: Researchers reported weaker excess twin sharing in beta out-of-frame sequences.

This sample also appeared in a second study, on yellow fever vaccine responses in identical twins.

The TCR originated in a woman younger than 35 in good health. Source material: PBMCs. The chain has TRBV10-3 and TRBJ2-7, with TRBD1 matching over 8 bases. The CDR3 coding sequence is TGTGCCATCAGCCTCCGGACAGGGCCCTACGAGCAGTACTTC. Protein product: CAISLRTGPYEQYF.